Below, 23 T cell receptor beta chains from the same sample are listed, as sequenced in a study of cytomegalovirus exposure and HLA in healthy donors. The data were produced by immunoSEQ multiplex PCR, yet TCRdb's version contains in-frame clones alone and is incomplete. The sample contains tens of thousands of clones, roughly 90% of which appear only once. The sample comprised PBMCs. These receptor sequences come from a woman younger than 30 in good health and CMV-seropositive.

This clone appeared once. The V and J genes are TRBV6-5 and TRBJ2-1; 10 positions agree with TRBD1. CDR1 is MNHEY, CDR2 SVGAGI, per germline. The CDR3 contains 15 residues. J was trimmed by 15 bases and V by 5 bases; bases with no gene match: 16. The CDR3 nucleotides read TGTGCCAGCAGTACACCGGGACAGGGGATGTTGAGCATGTTCTTC. This sequence encodes CASSTPGQGMLSMFF.

The V and J genes are TRBV7-2 and TRBJ2-5; D is possibly TRBD2 (7 bases). The germline V gene encodes CDR1 SGHTA and CDR2 FQGNSA. V was clipped by 4 bases and J by 4 bases, with 16 bases between them. The CDR3 sequence is 15 residues long. CDR3 in DNA: TGTGCCAGCAGCTCCTCGGCGGGGGCTGGAGAGACCCAGTACTTC. The encoded protein is CASSSSAGAGETQYF. The full variable domain, with the rest looked up from reference TRBV7-2 and TRBJ2-5, is GAGVSQSPSNKVTEKGKDVELRCDPISGHTALYWYRQSLGQGLEFLIYFQGNSAPDKSGLPSDRFSAERTGGSVSTLTIQRTQQEDSAVYLCASSSSAGAGETQYFGPGTRLLVL.

V gene TRBV6-1 combines with J gene TRBJ1-5; no clear D gene. The CDR3 covers 13 residues. Germline CDR1 is MNHNS and CDR2 is SASEGT. V lost 8 bases to trimming and J lost 3 bases, with 11 bases between them. DNA of the CDR3: TGTGCCAGCTCTGGGCAGTTCAATCAGCCCCAGCATTTT. Encoded protein: CASSGQFNQPQHF.

The chain combines TRBV27 with TRBJ2-1; possibly TRBD1 for D (5 bases). V was trimmed by 2 bases and J by 4 bases, leaving 9 bases between them. This CDR3 contains 14 residues. The germline CDR1 and CDR2 sequences are MNHEY and SMNVEV (reference sequence). The CDR3 spells CASSLGHLYNEQFF. DNA of the CDR3: TGTGCCAGCAGTTTAGGACATCTTTACAATGAGCAGTTCTTC.

The chain employs TRBV2 and TRBJ2-5; D may be TRBD2 (7 bases). CDR1 SNHLY and CDR2 FYNNEI come from the germline V gene. V was pared by 6 bases and J by 2 bases, with 16 bases between. This CDR3 has 15 residues. The CDR3: CASRRGGAIQETQYF. CDR3 bases: TGTGCCAGCAGGAGGGGGGGGGCAATACAAGAGACCCAGTACTTC.

The chain is built from TRBV2 and TRBJ2-1, with 9 positions matching TRBD1. Germline values: CDR1 SNHLY, CDR2 FYNNEI. Trimming took 8 bases from V and 8 from J; bases not matched to a gene: 10. CDR3 length: 14 residues. The CDR3 DNA reads TGTGCCAGCGCCTATGGACAGGGGATTGATGAGCAGTTCTTC. Protein: CASAYGQGIDEQFF.

DNA for the CDR3: TGCGCCAGCAGCTTGGGGGACAGGATGAACACTGAAGCTTTCTTT. Translation gives CASSLGDRMNTEAFF. The chain couples TRBV5-1 to TRBJ1-1, with TRBD1 matching 8 bases. Losses at the gene ends were 0 bases for V and 0 bases for J; bases not matched to a gene: 1. The CDR3 is 15 residues long. Germline V gene data show CDR1 as SGHRS and CDR2 as YFSETQ.

The chain is built from TRBV19 and TRBJ1-4, with D unclear. The germline V and J ends were trimmed by 6 bases and 0 bases, with 8 bases remaining between them. CDR1 is LNHDA, CDR2 SQIVND, per germline (reference sequence). CDR3 length equals 14 residues. The chain's CDR3 is CASSLVATNEKLFF. The CDR3 DNA follows: TGTGCCAGTAGCCTCGTTGCAACTAATGAAAAACTGTTTTTT. Full variable domain (missing parts from reference TRBV19 and TRBJ1-4): DGGITQSPKYLFRKEGQNVTLSCEQNLNHDAMYWYRQDPGQGLRLIYYSQIVNDFQKGDIAEGYSVSREKKESFPLTVTSAQKNPTAFYLCASSLVATNEKLFFGSGTQLSVL.

The chain carries TRBV4-1 and TRBJ1-5; D is uncertain. Trimming removed 1 base at V and 1 base at J, with 5 bases between. Germline CDR1 and CDR2: MGHRA and YSYEKL. The CDR3 extends over 14 amino acids. CDR3 nucleotide sequence: TGCGCCAGCAGCCAAGCCAGGAGCAATCAGCCCCAGCATTTT. Its translation: CASSQARSNQPQHF.

The J gene is TRBJ1-4, the V gene TRBV2; possibly TRBD1 for D (6 bases). The CDR3 loop spans 16 amino acids. V was clipped by 4 bases and J by 8 bases, with 20 bases between them. CDR1 is SNHLY, CDR2 FYNNEI, per germline. The CDR3 coding sequence is TGTGCCAGCAGTGGGGCCCCGGGACACCAAATGGAAAAACTGTTTTTT. It encodes CASSGAPGHQMEKLFF.

The chain has TRBV4-1 and TRBJ2-7, with D maybe TRBD1 (6 bases). V was trimmed by 0 bases and J by 2 bases, leaving 11 bases between them. CDR1 and CDR2 (germline): MGHRA, YSYEKL. This CDR3 is built from 15 residues. DNA for the CDR3: TGCGCCAGCAGCCAAGAAGATGGGGGCCCCTACGAGCAGTACTTC. It encodes CASSQEDGGPYEQYF.

This chain joins TRBV10-2 and TRBJ1-2; possibly TRBD1 for D (5 bases). Germline loops: CDR1 WSHSY, CDR2 SAAADI. The CDR3 extends over 14 amino acids. Trimming cost V 7 bases and J 4 bases, with 16 bases left between them. For the CDR3, the DNA is TGCGCCAGCACCGAAGGGGATTCCGGCTATGGCTACACCTTC. Protein: CASTEGDSGYGYTF.

J is TRBJ2-1 and V is TRBV11-2; TRBD2 aligns across 8 bases. CDR3 size: 15 residues. Germline CDR1 reads SGHAT; CDR2 reads FQNNGV. The V and J ends lost 2 bases and 7 bases, in that order; junction bases with no gene match: 7. The CDR3 DNA sequence: TGTGCCAGCAGCTTAACGACGGGGGGGGAGAATGAGCAGTTCTTC. Protein: CASSLTTGGENEQFF.

This rearrangement joins TRBV13 to TRBJ2-1, with 9 nucleotides matching TRBD2. The CDR3 sequence is 13 residues long. CDR1 and CDR2 (germline): PRHDT, FYEKMQ (reference sequence). V gave up 8 bases and J gave up 5 bases; unmatched junction bases: 4. Here the CDR3 DNA reads TGTGCCAGCTCTAGCGGGGCAAACAATGAGCAGTTCTTC. It specifies CASSSGANNEQFF.

The V call is TRBV4-1, the J call TRBJ2-2; a possible D gene is TRBD2 (5 bases). CDR1 is MGHRA and CDR2 is YSYEKL in the germline V gene. The CDR3 is made up of 17 amino acids. V was trimmed by 3 bases and J by 3 bases, leaving 17 bases between them. The CDR3 spells CASSQRFGGLDTGELFF. Written as DNA, the CDR3 is TGCGCCAGCAGCCAGAGGTTTGGCGGGCTTGACACCGGGGAGCTGTTTTTT.

The CDR3 reads CASSVDQEQFF. The CDR3 DNA is TGTGCCAGCAGCGTAGATCAAGAGCAGTTCTTC. The V call is TRBV9, the J call TRBJ2-1; D is undetermined. The CDR3 has 11 amino acids. V lost 0 bases and J 10 bases, leaving 5 bases between the germline ends. CDR1 is SGDLS and CDR2 is YYNGEE in the germline V gene.

The CDR3 loop reads CASSQKETQYF. The CDR3 DNA reads as TGTGCCAGCAGCCAAAAAGAGACCCAGTACTTC. V usage is TRBV7-9 and J usage is TRBJ2-5; D unclear. The CDR3 has 11 residues. The V gene's germline CDR1 is SEHNR and CDR2 FQNEAQ (reference sequence). The V end lost 5 bases, the J end lost 3 bases, and 4 bases lay between the germline ends. The complete variable domain, with remaining parts taken from reference TRBV7-9 and TRBJ2-5, reads DTGVSQNPRHKITKRGQNVTFRCDPISEHNRLYWYRQTLGQGPEFLTYFQNEAQLEKSRLLSDRFSAERPKGSFSTLEIQRTEQGDSAMYLCASSQKETQYFGPGTRLLVL.

V usage is TRBV11-3 and J usage is TRBJ2-7; D is perhaps TRBD2 (5 bases). Germline V lookup: CDR1 SGHNT, CDR2 YENEEA. With 3 bases removed from V and 2 bases from J, the gap between germline ends came to 26 bases. CDR3 length: 19 residues. The CDR3 reads CASSFSGFYNVGKTYEQYF. CDR3 in DNA: TGTGCCAGCAGCTTCTCGGGGTTCTATAACGTTGGCAAAACCTACGAGCAGTACTTC.

The chain couples TRBV10-3 to TRBJ2-6, with 9 nucleotides matching TRBD1. The length of the CDR3 is 17 residues. The germline gives CDR1 ENHRY, CDR2 SYGVKD. V trimming: 3 bases; J trimming: 4 bases; junction bases outside the gene matches: 7. For the CDR3, the DNA is TGTGCCATCAGTGATCGGGACAGGGTGCGAGGGGCCAACGTCCTGACTTTC. It is translated as CAISDRDRVRGANVLTF.

The rearrangement uses TRBV10-3 and TRBJ2-3, with 9 bases fitting TRBD1. The CDR3 runs 15 residues. CDR1 ENHRY and CDR2 SYGVKD come from the germline V gene. V shed 3 bases and J 3 bases; nucleotides not matched to a gene: 4. The CDR3 DNA reads as TGTGCCATCAGTGACCGGGACAGGGTTACAGATACGCAGTATTTT. Its protein is CAISDRDRVTDTQYF.

This clone turned up a few times. The rearrangement uses TRBV28 and TRBJ2-5; tentative D call: TRBD1 (6 bases). Germline lookup yields CDR1 MDHEN and CDR2 SYDVKM. The V and J ends lost 6 bases and 5 bases respectively, with 16 bases between them. The CDR3 length is 14 residues. The CDR3 is CASSLTARGETQYF. CDR3 DNA sequence: TGTGCCAGCAGCCTGACAGCGAGGGGGGAGACCCAGTACTTC. Based on the CDR3 plus reference TRBV28 and TRBJ2-5, the full variable domain is DVKVTQSSRYLVKRTGEKVFLECVQDMDHENMFWYRQDPGLGLRLIYFSYDVKMKEKGDIPEGYSVSREKKERFSLILESASTNQTSMYLCASSLTARGETQYFGPGTRLLVL.

The chain links TRBV5-5 to TRBJ2-7, with TRBD1 identical over 7 bases. The CDR3 is 14 amino acids. Germline values: CDR1 SGHKS, CDR2 YYEKEE (reference sequence). Losses at the gene ends were 2 bases for V and 2 bases for J; bases not matched to a gene: 4. The CDR3 DNA follows: TGTGCCAGCAGCTTCCGGGACAGTGCCTACGAGCAGTACTTC. It translates to CASSFRDSAYEQYF.

The chain has TRBV2 and TRBJ1-4; 8 positions match TRBD1. The trim removed 7 bases at V and 5 bases at J, leaving 9 bases unmatched. Looked up from germline, CDR1 is SNHLY and CDR2 is FYNNEI. The CDR3 sequence is 15 residues long. The CDR3 loop reads CASTLPGTGNEKLFF. The CDR3 DNA follows: TGTGCCAGCACGCTTCCCGGGACAGGAAATGAAAAACTGTTTTTT.